The 18 T cell receptor beta chains listed next were all sequenced from one sample in a study of cytomegalovirus exposure and HLA in healthy donors. Amplification used 60 Vbeta primers and 13 Jbeta primers. The assay was immunoSEQ multiplex PCR, and TCRdb's table has in-frame clones only and misses some. Of about 110,000 clones listed, just over 70% were seen once; the top ten hold roughly 0.76%. Sequencing input: PBMCs. These receptor sequences come from a boy aged 5 to 17 in good health and CMV-seronegative.

The chain combines TRBV7-9 with TRBJ1-5; the match to TRBD1 covers 8 bases. V lost 7 bases, J lost 2 bases, and 7 bases stayed unmatched. Per germline, CDR1 SEHNR and CDR2 FQNEAQ (reference sequence). The CDR3 runs 15 residues. The CDR3 coding sequence is TGTGCCAGCACCCTGGACAGGGATGGCAATCAGCCCCAGCATTTT. Translated: CASTLDRDGNQPQHF.

The chain is built from TRBV13 and TRBJ2-1; D may be TRBD1 (6 bases). CDR3 size: 13 residues. Germline CDR1 reads PRHDT; CDR2 reads FYEKMQ (reference sequence). The ends were cut back, 4 bases at V and 10 bases at J, with 14 bases in the middle. In DNA, the CDR3 is TGTGCCAGCAGCTCGCCGGACAGCTGGGAGCAGTTCTTC. Protein product: CASSSPDSWEQFF.

This clone came up a few times. This sequence joins TRBV25-1 and TRBJ2-5; the match to TRBD1 covers 10 bases. V dropped 5 bases and J dropped 5; count of bases not matched to a gene: 5. CDR3 length: 14 residues. Germline assignment: CDR1 MGHDK and CDR2 SYGVNS. CDR3 sequence: CASSSSGQGETQYF. CDR3 nucleotides: TGTGCCAGCAGTTCATCGGGACAGGGGGAGACCCAGTACTTC.

The chain uses TRBV6-6 and TRBJ1-2; D is unresolved. The CDR3 is 11 residues long. Per germline, CDR1 MNHNY and CDR2 SVGAGI (reference sequence). Trimming shortened V by 7 bases and J by 8 bases, and 11 bases separated the two germline ends. The CDR3 here is CASTDYPGYTF. CDR3 in DNA: TGTGCCAGCACCGACTATCCCGGCTACACCTTC.

This clone was picked up one time. This CDR3 is CASSRTGRGYNEQFF. In nucleotides, the CDR3 is TGTGCCAGCAGTAGGACAGGCAGGGGGTACAATGAGCAGTTCTTC. The rearrangement joins TRBV28 to TRBJ2-1; TRBD1 agrees at 7 bases. This CDR3 contains 15 residues. Germline V lookup: CDR1 MDHEN, CDR2 SYDVKM. Germline trimming cut 5 bases from V and 4 bases from J; bases unmatched to any gene: 8. Variable domain in full (rest from reference TRBV28 and TRBJ2-1): DVKVTQSSRYLVKRTGEKVFLECVQDMDHENMFWYRQDPGLGLRLIYFSYDVKMKEKGDIPEGYSVSREKKERFSLILESASTNQTSMYLCASSRTGRGYNEQFFGPGTRLTVL.

The V call is TRBV2, the J call TRBJ1-1; TRBD1 is a possible D gene (6 bases). V was pared by 3 bases and J by 1 base, with 12 bases between. Germline V gene data show CDR1 as SNHLY and CDR2 as FYNNEI. The CDR3 contains 15 residues. The CDR3 bases are TGTGCCAGCAGTGACCGGGGGGCGACGAACACTGAAGCTTTCTTT. Amino acid sequence: CASSDRGATNTEAFF.

The chain employs TRBV11-2 and TRBJ2-7; 9 bases agree with TRBD2. The CDR3 loop spans 15 amino acids. Trimming removed 2 bases from V and 1 base from J; junction bases left unmatched: 3. The germline V gene encodes CDR1 SGHAT and CDR2 FQNNGV. Written as DNA, the CDR3 is TGTGCCAGCAGCTTACTAGCGGGACCATCCTACGAGCAGTACTTC. This sequence encodes CASSLLAGPSYEQYF. Combining the CDR3 with reference TRBV11-2 and TRBJ2-7 gives the whole variable domain EAGVAQSPRYKIIEKRQSVAFWCNPISGHATLYWYQQILGQGPKLLIQFQNNGVVDDSQLPKDRFSAERLKGVDSTLKIQPAKLEDSAVYLCASSLLAGPSYEQYFGPGTRLTVT.

The CDR3 here is CASRGGTLNTDTQYF. Here the CDR3 DNA reads TGCGCCAGCCGAGGCGGGACCTTGAACACAGATACGCAGTATTTT. V gene TRBV10-2 combines with J gene TRBJ2-3; D is possibly TRBD2 (6 bases). Between the trimmed V and J ends, which lost 8 bases and 2 bases, there was a span of 17 bases. The CDR3 spans 15 residues. Germline V gene sequence: CDR1 WSHSY, CDR2 SAAADI.

The rearrangement joins TRBV5-1 to TRBJ2-1; TRBD2 aligns across 11 bases. Germline values: CDR1 SGHRS, CDR2 YFSETQ. The trim removed 1 base at V and 10 bases at J, leaving 7 bases unmatched. The CDR3 loop spans 15 amino acids. CDR3 region: CASSLTAGTSGEQFF. CDR3 nucleotide sequence: TGCGCCAGCAGCTTGACAGCCGGGACTAGCGGAGAGCAGTTCTTC.

This CDR3 reads CASSLSGNDWTQYF. In nucleotides, the CDR3 is TGTGCCAGCAGCTTAAGCGGGAATGATTGGACCCAGTACTTC. The rearrangement links TRBV7-2 to TRBJ2-5; 7 nucleotides match TRBD2. CDR1 and CDR2 (germline): SGHTA, FQGNSA. This CDR3 is 14 amino acids long. Germline trimming cut 2 bases from V and 7 bases from J; bases unmatched to any gene: 7. The whole variable domain, filled in from reference TRBV7-2 and TRBJ2-5, reads GAGVSQSPSNKVTEKGKDVELRCDPISGHTALYWYRQSLGQGLEFLIYFQGNSAPDKSGLPSDRFSAERTGGSVSTLTIQRTQQEDSAVYLCASSLSGNDWTQYFGPGTRLLVL.

The V gene is TRBV2, the J gene TRBJ1-1; no reliable D call. Germline lookup yields CDR1 SNHLY and CDR2 FYNNEI. The V and J ends lost 7 bases and 0 bases respectively, with 9 bases between them. This CDR3 has 13 residues. The CDR3: CASIPVMNTEAFF. For the CDR3, the DNA is TGTGCCAGCATCCCAGTCATGAACACTGAAGCTTTCTTT.

V usage is TRBV9 and J usage is TRBJ2-7, with 11 bases matching TRBD2. From germline, CDR1 is SGDLS and CDR2 YYNGEE. The CDR3 consists of 19 residues. Germline trimming cut 1 base from V and 2 bases from J; bases unmatched to any gene: 14. The CDR3 here is CASSVKPGLAETYAYEQYF. CDR3 in DNA: TGTGCCAGCAGCGTAAAGCCGGGACTAGCGGAGACATATGCCTACGAGCAGTACTTC.

This clone was recorded only once. The rearrangement joins TRBV7-9 to TRBJ1-2; D gene unclear. CDR1 is SEHNR, CDR2 FQNEAQ, per germline (reference sequence). With 6 bases removed from V and 7 bases from J, the gap between germline ends came to 9 bases. The CDR3 spans 11 residues. CDR3 in amino acids: CASRADGGYTF. Written as DNA, the CDR3 is TGTGCCAGCAGGGCGGATGGTGGCTACACCTTC.

The chain joins TRBV7-2 to TRBJ1-5, with a weak D call TRBD1 (5 bases). The germline V gene has CDR1 SGHTA and CDR2 FQGNSA. The germline V and J ends were trimmed by 2 bases and 3 bases, with 8 bases remaining between them. This CDR3 has 14 residues. CDR3 protein: CASSLKGNNQPQHF. DNA for the CDR3: TGTGCCAGCAGCTTAAAGGGGAACAATCAGCCCCAGCATTTT.

The rearrangement uses TRBV5-1 and TRBJ1-4, with TRBD1 identical over 8 bases. The germline gives CDR1 SGHRS, CDR2 YFSETQ. V trimming: 5 bases; J trimming: 6 bases; junction bases outside the gene matches: 3. The CDR3 runs 13 residues. The CDR3 reads CASSTTGDEKLFF. CDR3 in DNA: TGCGCCAGCAGTACGACAGGGGATGAAAAACTGTTTTTT. The whole variable domain, filled in from reference TRBV5-1 and TRBJ1-4, reads KAGVTQTPRYLIKTRGQQVTLSCSPISGHRSVSWYQQTPGQGLQFLFEYFSETQRNKGNFPGRFSGRQFSNSRSEMNVSTLELGDSALYLCASSTTGDEKLFFGSGTQLSVL.

The chain employs TRBV7-2 and TRBJ2-1, with 10 bases lining up with TRBD2. The CDR3 loop spans 15 amino acids. Germline V CDR1 and CDR2: SGHTA, FQGNSA. V lost 4 bases, J lost 3 bases, and 3 bases stayed unmatched. CDR3 region: CASSYIAGGYNEQFF. Here the CDR3 DNA reads TGTGCCAGCAGCTACATAGCGGGGGGCTACAATGAGCAGTTCTTC.

The chain employs TRBV19 and TRBJ1-5; D gene unclear. Germline CDR1 is LNHDA and CDR2 is SQIVND (reference sequence). This CDR3 spans 15 amino acids. V was shortened by 3 bases and J by 2 bases, with 11 bases between the two germline ends. The CDR3 loop reads CASSMWAVGNQPQHF. CDR3 nucleotide sequence: TGTGCCAGTAGTATGTGGGCCGTGGGCAATCAGCCCCAGCATTTT.

The gene calls are TRBV7-3 and TRBJ1-1; D uncertain. Between the trimmed V and J ends, which lost 5 bases and 1 base, there was a span of 8 bases. Germline V gives CDR1 SGHTA, CDR2 FQGTGA. The CDR3 totals 13 residues. The CDR3 DNA follows: TGTGCCAGCAGCCCGAGAGGGAACACTGAAGCTTTCTTT. Amino acid sequence: CASSPRGNTEAFF.